The entry that follows covers one T cell receptor beta chain sequence. What it recognizes is unknown. These data originate in a study of T cell responses to AZD1222 COVID-19 vaccine. Study-wide findings and caveats: It was only a handful of AZD1222 recipients who were seropositive at baseline. There were repertoire samples only from the period after the peak T cell response.

Assay used: immunoSEQ multiplex PCR; TCRdb lists only in-frame clones, some missing. Of under 60,000 clones listed, around four fifths are singletons. CDR3 length: 12 amino acids. V lost 8 bases, J lost 1 base, and 8 bases lay in between. From germline, CDR1 is MNHEY and CDR2 SVGAGI. This sequence joins TRBV6-5 and TRBJ2-5; maybe TRBD1 (6 bases). This receptor was obtained from an adult in good health. The material was peripheral blood, obtained on day 0 of AZD1222 vaccination. The CDR3 DNA reads as TGTGCCAGCTCGGACAGCCAAGAGACCCAGTACTTC. This gives the protein CASSDSQETQYF.